This passage covers 31 T cell receptor beta chains from one sample sequenced in a study of Ad26.COV2.S vaccination and SARS-CoV-2 variants. Indicated treatment: roughly 18 received Ad26.COV2.S at low or high dose, single or two shots; 5 received placebo; per-sample allocation not given. Repertoires come from day 63 after the first vaccine or placebo injection. Repertoires were generated with immunoSEQ multiplex PCR, while TCRdb's copy carries only in-frame clones and drops some. The sample consists of around 300,000 clones, roughly 90% of them appearing once. The sample was peripheral blood, taken in a trial of Ad26.COV2.S vaccine versus placebo. Receptors were obtained from a person between 18 and 65 years old who received the Ad26.COV2.S COVID-19 vaccine or a placebo.

The chain carries TRBV11-2 and TRBJ2-1, with a tentative D call TRBD2 (6 bases). The V end was cut by 6 bases, the J end by 1 base, with 10 bases between. CDR1 and CDR2 from the germline V gene are SGHAT and FQNNGV. The CDR3 is made up of 14 amino acids. The CDR3 here is CASRRAGSYNEQFF. In DNA, the CDR3 is TGTGCCAGCAGGAGAGCGGGTTCCTACAATGAGCAGTTCTTC.

V and J are TRBV13 and TRBJ2-1; D is uncertain. Germline V lookup: CDR1 PRHDT, CDR2 FYEKMQ (reference sequence). With 4 bases removed from V and 9 bases from J, the gap between germline ends came to 13 bases. CDR3 length: 13 residues. CDR3 nucleotide sequence: TGTGCCAGCAGCTCAATTCCCGGCATTGAGCAGTTCTTC. This translates into CASSSIPGIEQFF.

This sequence joins TRBV9 and TRBJ2-1; 8 nucleotides agree with TRBD2. Germline V gives CDR1 SGDLS, CDR2 YYNGEE. Trimming removed 4 bases from V and 7 bases from J; junction bases left unmatched: 16. This CDR3 spans 17 amino acids. The CDR3 loop is CASSYNSLGGDRNEQFF. CDR3 nucleotide sequence: TGTGCCAGCAGCTATAACTCACTCGGGGGGGATCGGAATGAGCAGTTCTTC. The variable domain in full, with the rest retrieved from reference TRBV9 and TRBJ2-1, is DSGVTQTPKHLITATGQRVTLRCSPRSGDLSVYWYQQSLDQGLQFLIQYYNGEERAKGNILERFSAQQFPDLHSELNLSSLELGDSALYFCASSYNSLGGDRNEQFFGPGTRLTVL.

V and J are TRBV25-1 and TRBJ2-5, with D tentatively TRBD1 or TRBD2 (6 bases each). V was shortened by 7 bases and J by 5 bases, with 23 bases between the two germline ends. The CDR3 extends over 16 amino acids. Germline assignment: CDR1 MGHDK and CDR2 SYGVNS. The CDR3 DNA reads as TGTGCCAGCACACAAAAGGCTATGGGGGGCGGCGAGACCCAGTACTTC. Amino acid sequence: CASTQKAMGGGETQYF.

This rearrangement joins TRBV29-1 to TRBJ2-1; D ambiguous. The V and J ends lost 0 bases and 0 bases respectively, with 15 bases between them. The germline gives CDR1 SQVTM, CDR2 ANQGSEA. The CDR3 has 17 residues. CDR3 sequence: CSVEDRGYLSSYNEQFF. DNA for the CDR3: TGCAGCGTTGAAGATCGTGGCTACCTTAGCTCCTACAATGAGCAGTTCTTC.

The rearrangement links TRBV6-5 to TRBJ2-7; D is possibly TRBD1 or TRBD2 (6 bases each). Germline V gene sequence: CDR1 MNHEY, CDR2 SVGAGI. Trimming cost V 2 bases and J 10 bases, with 12 bases left between them. The CDR3 covers 12 residues. CDR3 sequence: CASSYVGGGQYF. The DNA of the CDR3 is TGTGCCAGCAGTTACGTAGGAGGGGGACAGTACTTC.

This chain links TRBV12-3 or TRBV12-4 with TRBJ1-1, with D possibly being TRBD1 (6 bases). V lost 6 bases to trimming and J lost 5 bases, with 13 bases between them. This CDR3 is 13 amino acids long. The chain's CDR3 is CASRTGLITEAFF. CDR3 DNA sequence: TGTGCCAGCAGAACAGGGTTGATAACTGAAGCTTTCTTT.

The chain links TRBV9 to TRBJ2-2; D ambiguous. The CDR3 loop spans 15 amino acids. Germline V CDR1 and CDR2: SGDLS, YYNGEE. Trimming took off 3 bases at V and 4 bases at J, with 13 bases between the two ends. Written as DNA, the CDR3 is TGTGCCAGCAGCGCTCTTTTACAGTTCACCGGGGAGCTGTTTTTT. Translated, it gives CASSALLQFTGELFF.

This chain uses TRBV7-8 with TRBJ1-1; the D is unclear. Between the trimmed V and J ends, which lost 1 base and 1 base, there was a span of 13 bases. Germline V gene data show CDR1 as SGHVS and CDR2 as FQNEAQ. This CDR3 comprises 16 residues. The DNA for the CDR3 is TGTGCCAGCAGCTTAGGAGCAGCTAGGAGGAACACTGAAGCTTTCTTT. It yields the protein CASSLGAARRNTEAFF.

V and J are TRBV7-6 and TRBJ2-3; D is undetermined. CDR1 is SGHVS, CDR2 FNYEAQ, per germline. The germline V and J ends were trimmed by 0 bases and 6 bases, with 13 bases remaining between them. This CDR3 is built from 15 residues. DNA for the CDR3: TGTGCCAGCAGCTTAGCAGGGCCCCCGCCGGATACGCAGTATTTT. This encodes CASSLAGPPPDTQYF.

The gene calls are TRBV5-5 and TRBJ1-5; TRBD1 matches at 7 bases. This CDR3 region has 15 residues. Trimming removed 4 bases from V and 4 bases from J; junction bases left unmatched: 8. CDR1 and CDR2 from the germline V gene are SGHKS and YYEKEE (reference sequence). The CDR3 DNA reads TGTGCCAGCAGCCATAACAGGGGCGCGAATCAGCCCCAGCATTTT. This codes for CASSHNRGANQPQHF.

The V gene is TRBV19, the J gene TRBJ1-1; D gene uncertain. The V and J ends lost 5 bases and 1 base respectively, with 5 bases between them. The germline CDR1 and CDR2 sequences are LNHDA and SQIVND (reference sequence). This CDR3 spans 12 amino acids. The CDR3 region has the DNA TGTGCCAGTAGTTTCCGGAACACTGAAGCTTTCTTT. Translated: CASSFRNTEAFF.

The chain carries TRBV29-1 and TRBJ2-3; 8 bases agree with TRBD2. Germline assignment: CDR1 SQVTM and CDR2 ANQGSEA. V lost 3 bases and J lost 1; bases outside the gene matches: 3. The CDR3 is 14 amino acids. The CDR3 DNA reads as TGCAGCGTTGAGGGGCGGGGGGGCACAGATACGCAGTATTTT. Translated: CSVEGRGGTDTQYF.

The V call is TRBV14, the J call TRBJ1-1; D gene ambiguous. The germline V gene has CDR1 SGHDN and CDR2 FVKESK. The V gene lost 1 base and the J gene lost 2 bases, with 11 bases spanning the gap. The CDR3 has 15 amino acids. The CDR3 sequence is CASSQGRDDNTEAFF. For the CDR3, the DNA is TGTGCCAGCAGCCAAGGTAGAGATGATAACACTGAAGCTTTCTTT.

In this sample, this clone turned up a few times. This chain links TRBV19 with TRBJ2-1; D remains unclear. V was trimmed by 0 bases and J by 9 bases, leaving 6 bases between them. CDR3 size: 12 residues. CDR1 is LNHDA, CDR2 SQIVND, per germline (reference sequence). As DNA, the CDR3 is TGTGCCAGTAGTATAGATGGACGTGAGCAGTTCTTC. Protein product: CASSIDGREQFF.

This clone has only one observation. The chain links TRBV19 to TRBJ1-3; D unclear. The length of the CDR3 is 14 residues. Germline V gives CDR1 LNHDA, CDR2 SQIVND (reference sequence). Trimming stripped 5 bases from V and 0 bases from J, with 8 bases between. The CDR3 protein is CASSAMSSGNTIYF. The CDR3 nucleotides read TGTGCCAGTAGTGCAATGAGCTCTGGAAACACCATATATTTT.

This sequence joins TRBV4-3 and TRBJ2-2, with D possibly TRBD1 on 5 matching bases. The CDR3 sequence is 16 residues long. V was trimmed by 4 bases and J by 7 bases, leaving 19 bases between them. Germline assignment: CDR1 LGHNA and CDR2 YSLEER. The CDR3 reads CASSPLGAGQGGELFF. CDR3 in DNA: TGCGCCAGCAGCCCCTTAGGGGCAGGTCAAGGCGGGGAGCTGTTTTTT.

This chain uses TRBV27 with TRBJ2-1; 8 bases map to TRBD1. CDR1 MNHEY and CDR2 SMNVEV come from the germline V gene (reference sequence). V was pared by 6 bases and J by 1 base, with 11 bases of the junction left unmatched. CDR3 length: 17 amino acids. CDR3 sequence (DNA): TGTGCCAGCAGACCCGAGGGACAGGCCTTTTCCTACAATGAGCAGTTCTTC. It codes for CASRPEGQAFSYNEQFF.

The V call is TRBV18, the J call TRBJ1-5, with 8 bases matching TRBD1. The CDR3 extends over 15 amino acids. The trim removed 2 bases at V and 5 bases at J, leaving 5 bases unmatched. Germline V gene data show CDR1 as KGHSH and CDR2 as LQKENI. This chain's CDR3 is CASSPSGGNDQPQHF. The CDR3 DNA reads as TGTGCCAGCTCACCATCAGGGGGCAACGATCAGCCCCAGCATTTT.

Turning to this clone: This same CDR3 is encoded by further DNA sequences in the sample. The genes are TRBV2 and TRBJ2-2, with 7 bases aligning to TRBD1. Germline CDR1 SNHLY, CDR2 FYNNEI. J gave up 4 bases and V 5 bases, and 10 bases lay outside the gene matches. This CDR3 spans 16 amino acids. In nucleotides, the CDR3 is TGTGCCAGCAGTTACTCCGGGACAGTGGGCACCGGGGAGCTGTTTTTT. This sequence encodes CASSYSGTVGTGELFF.

V usage is TRBV3-1 (or the pseudogene TRBV3-2) and J usage is TRBJ1-3; tentatively, D is TRBD1 (6 bases). This CDR3 comprises 15 residues. The ends were cut back, 4 bases at V and 4 bases at J, with 14 bases in the middle. Per the germline V gene, CDR1 is LGHDT and CDR2 is YNNKEL (reference sequence). This CDR3 is CASSLLGGGGNTIYF. CDR3 in DNA: TGTGCCAGCAGCCTCCTCGGGGGCGGGGGAAACACCATATATTTT.

J is TRBJ2-3 and V is TRBV12-3 or TRBV12-4; D is ambiguous. The V gene lost 1 base and the J gene lost 7 bases, with 6 bases spanning the gap. CDR3 length equals 12 residues. This CDR3 is CASSLEAHTQYF. The DNA of the CDR3 is TGTGCCAGCAGTTTAGAGGCGCATACGCAGTATTTT.

The rearrangement joins TRBV24-1 to TRBJ2-3; no clear D. Per the germline V gene, CDR1 is KGHDR and CDR2 is SFDVKD. V was clipped by 2 bases and J by 6 bases, with 5 bases between them. The CDR3 sequence is 12 residues long. The CDR3 coding sequence is TGTGCCACCAGTGATTCCTGGGATACGCAGTATTTT. It yields the protein CATSDSWDTQYF.

The chain carries TRBV15 and TRBJ2-2; the match to TRBD2 covers 11 bases. The CDR3 runs 19 residues. The junction had 11 bases not matched to a gene; V was cut back by 5 bases and J by 0 bases. Germline V gives CDR1 LNHNV, CDR2 YYDKDF (reference sequence). The CDR3 here is CATSGSGGELITNTGELFF. CDR3 in DNA: TGTGCCACCAGCGGTAGCGGGGGGGAGCTAATTACGAACACCGGGGAGCTGTTTTTT.

CDR3 sequence: CASRAGEEQPQHF. The CDR3 DNA sequence: TGTGCCAGCAGGGCTGGAGAGGAACAGCCCCAGCATTTT. V and J are TRBV7-9 and TRBJ1-5, with unresolved D. Per the germline V gene, CDR1 is SEHNR and CDR2 is FQNEAQ (reference sequence). V lost 6 bases to trimming and J lost 7 bases, with 13 bases between them. CDR3 length equals 13 residues.

This chain uses TRBV6-6 with TRBJ2-6, with 10 bases fitting TRBD1. CDR3 length equals 15 residues. V shed 6 bases, J shed 10 bases, and the junction held 9 bases outside the gene matches. Germline CDR1 and CDR2: MNHNY and SVGAGI (reference sequence). This CDR3 is CASSSKTGGFNVLTF. The CDR3 DNA reads TGTGCCAGCAGCTCAAAGACAGGGGGCTTTAACGTCCTGACTTTC.

The chain recombines TRBV7-2 with TRBJ1-1; D perhaps matches TRBD1 (6 bases). Germline-derived CDR1 and CDR2 are SGHTA and FQGNSA. The CDR3 is 16 amino acids. Between the trimmed V and J ends, which lost 2 bases and 5 bases, there was a span of 18 bases. CDR3 sequence: CASSLSAGQTLTEAFF. Here the CDR3 DNA reads TGTGCCAGCAGCTTATCGGCTGGACAGACCCTTACTGAAGCTTTCTTT.

This clone appeared once. This rearrangement joins TRBV6-2 or TRBV6-3 to TRBJ2-5; 9 positions match TRBD2. V lost 2 bases to trimming and J lost 3 bases; unmatched junction nucleotides: 4. The CDR3 has 15 residues. The germline CDR1 and CDR2 sequences are MNHEY and SVGEGT. CDR3 sequence reads: CASSYPGLAEETQYF. The CDR3, as DNA: TGTGCCAGCAGTTACCCGGGACTAGCAGAAGAGACCCAGTACTTC.

The V call is TRBV18, the J call TRBJ1-1; TRBD1 matches at 7 bases. Germline V gene sequence: CDR1 KGHSH, CDR2 LQKENI. With 2 bases clipped from V and 3 bases from J, the junction kept 6 bases outside the gene matches. The CDR3 consists of 15 residues. CDR3 coding DNA: TGTGCCAGCTCACCAGGACAGGCTGCTTACACTGAAGCTTTCTTT. This codes for CASSPGQAAYTEAFF.

This clone was seen a handful of times. This chain connects TRBV13 to TRBJ2-7; TRBD1 matches 10 bases. The CDR3 length is 14 residues. The ends lost 3 bases at V and 10 bases at J; junction bases unmatched: 9. CDR1 is PRHDT, CDR2 FYEKMQ, per germline (reference sequence). The CDR3 DNA reads TGTGCCAGCAGCTTCGAGACAGGGGGCGCGGCACAGTACTTC. This codes for CASSFETGGAAQYF.

The chain combines TRBV5-6 with TRBJ1-3; 11 nucleotides match TRBD1. This CDR3 region has 16 residues. With V trimmed by 4 bases and J by 7 bases, 10 bases remained unmatched. Germline-derived CDR1 and CDR2 are SGHDT and YYEEEE. CDR3 residues: CASSPDLGTGGNTIYF. For the CDR3, the DNA is TGTGCCAGCAGCCCAGACCTCGGGACAGGGGGTAACACCATATATTTT. The full variable domain, in which reference TRBV5-6 and TRBJ1-3 provide the parts outside the CDR3, is DAGVTQSPTHLIKTRGQQVTLRCSPKSGHDTVSWYQQALGQGPQFIFQYYEEEERQRGNFPDRFSGHQFPNYSSELNVNALLLGDSALYLCASSPDLGTGGNTIYFGEGSWLTVV.